Listed below are T cell receptor beta chains from one sample, sequenced in a study of T cells in Graves' hyperthyroidism and ophthalmopathy. A single record per CDR3 protein comes from TCRdb applying MiXCR to the multiplex PCR reads. Here the sample spans around 250,000 distinct CDR3 sequences, approximately 14% being singletons. Sequencing was carried out using blood. Receptor source: a woman aged 40 to 50 with Graves' hyperthyroidism that later progressed to Graves' ophthalmopathy. Each CDR3 is given with its conserved first and last residue.

cdr3_length v_call cdr3_aa
13 TRBV27 CASSFLGNSPLHF
15 TRBV28 CASNVDGSSYNEQFF
16 TRBV20-1 CSARSGTQTLNQPQHF
16 TRBV13 CASSTGTSGSWETQYF
14 TRBV30 CAWSVGNGADTQYF
11 TRBV27 CASTGRAEAFF
18 TRBV18 CASSLRAGNGGGYNEQFF
18 TRBV7-8 CASSPGLAGEVETDTQYF
18 TRBV20-1 CSAKGQGYGFHSNQPQHF
16 TRBV12-3/TRBV12-4 CVSSEHLHRGNQPQHF
15 TRBV20-1 CSADPTSRAYNEQFF
15 TRBV12-3/TRBV12-4 CASNLLAGGHNEQFF
19 TRBV28 CASSSPLGEFNIPIYGYTF
12 TRBV29-1 CSVEGENTEAFF
18 TRBV3-1 CASSQDFHSGSQGDTQYF
15 TRBV28 CASSPDRVGKETQYF